These 16 T cell receptor beta chains share one sample of origin, sequenced in a study of early T cells in non-severe SARS-CoV-2 infection. MiXCR was run by TCRdb on the 5' RACE reads, yielding one entry per CDR3 protein. The table lists about 77,000 distinct CDR3 sequences, more than 4% of them singletons, with about 7% in the top ten. The specimen was whole blood, collected at baseline. The receptor set was obtained from an adult who was a healthcare worker with PCR-confirmed SARS-CoV-2 infection or an uninfected control (not recorded which).

Of note for this clonotype: A read error may be the cause here, since a much bigger clone is one base away. The chain is built from TRBV30 and TRBJ1-2; 8 bases match TRBD1. CDR1 is GTSNPN and CDR2 is SVGIG in the germline V gene (reference sequence). This CDR3 is built from 15 residues. CDR3 in DNA: TGTGTCTGGATGTCCCCAACAGGGGGAGGATATGGCTACACCTTC. Translation: CVWMSPTGGGYGYTF.

Many counts were recorded for this clonotype. The chain carries TRBV13 and TRBJ2-1; 8 bases are shared with TRBD2. V dropped 1 base and J dropped 0; count of bases not matched to a gene: 5. Looked up from germline, CDR1 is PRHDT and CDR2 is FYEKMQ (reference sequence). The CDR3 extends over 17 amino acids. In nucleotides, the CDR3 is TGTGCCAGCAGCTTAGCGGGAGGGCCAGGCTCCTACAATGAGCAGTTCTTC. Translated, it gives CASSLAGGPGSYNEQFF. The full variable domain, its missing parts supplied by reference TRBV13 and TRBJ2-1, is AAGVIQSPRHLIKEKRETATLKCYPIPRHDTVYWYQQGPGQDPQFLISFYEKMQSDKGSIPDRFSAQQFSDYHSELNMSSLELGDSALYFCASSLAGGPGSYNEQFFGPGTRLTVL.

This chain uses TRBV7-3 with TRBJ1-1; D unclear. The ends were cut back, 10 bases at V and 4 bases at J, with 16 bases in the middle. CDR3 length equals 13 residues. Looked up from germline, CDR1 is SGHTA and CDR2 is FQGTGA. Written as DNA, the CDR3 is TGTGCCACCCGGGTCGGACCAGGCACTGAAGCTTTCTTT. As protein: CATRVGPGTEAFF.

With respect to this clonotype: Just one base apart from a much larger clone, this may be a read error. The chain joins TRBV9 to TRBJ2-6; D ambiguous. CDR1 is SGDLS and CDR2 is YYNGEE in the germline V gene. Trimming pared 4 bases from V and 1 base from J, leaving 0 bases between. The length of the CDR3 is 12 residues. CDR3 bases: TGTGCCAGCAGCTCTGGGGCCAACGTCCTGACTTTC. Protein: CASSSGANVLTF.

This clonotype has only a few counts. V is TRBV6-5 and J is TRBJ2-5; D uncertain. V lost 2 bases to trimming and J lost 0 bases, with 1 base between them. The CDR3 loop spans 12 amino acids. Germline CDR1 MNHEY, CDR2 SVGAGI. CDR3 sequence (DNA): TGTGCCAGCAGTTACGACCAAGAGACCCAGTACTTC. Its translation is CASSYDQETQYF.

The gene calls are TRBV12-3 or TRBV12-4 and TRBJ2-7; D uncertain. V was trimmed by 3 bases and J by 3 bases, leaving 15 bases between them. The CDR3 consists of 15 residues. The CDR3 here is CASSFKEQTGYEQYF. The CDR3 DNA sequence: TGTGCCAGCAGTTTTAAAGAACAGACCGGCTACGAGCAGTACTTC.

This clonotype was seen a few times. V and J are TRBV7-9 and TRBJ1-1; 7 positions agree with TRBD1. The germline CDR1 and CDR2 sequences are SEHNR and FQNEAQ (reference sequence). The CDR3 contains 13 residues. V trimming: 1 base; J trimming: 6 bases; junction bases outside the gene matches: 2. In DNA, the CDR3 is TGTGCCAGCAGCTTAGGAGGGACAGCTGAAGCTTTCTTT. Translated: CASSLGGTAEAFF.

At least ten counts were recorded for this clonotype. The gene calls are TRBV11-2 and TRBJ2-1; 13 positions match TRBD2. CDR1 SGHAT and CDR2 FQNNGV come from the germline V gene. The CDR3 is 16 amino acids. V trimming: 4 bases; J trimming: 9 bases; junction bases outside the gene matches: 9. Written as DNA, the CDR3 is TGTGCCAGCAGCTCACGACTAGCGGGAGGCGGTAGTGAGCAGTTCTTC. Translating gives CASSSRLAGGGSEQFF.

This clonotype was seen ten or more times. This chain connects TRBV18 to TRBJ1-2, with 7 bases matching TRBD1. Looked up from germline, CDR1 is KGHSH and CDR2 is LQKENI. This CDR3 comprises 15 residues. Unmatched junction bases numbered 6, after V lost 5 bases and J lost 0 bases. For the CDR3, the DNA is TGTGCCAGCTCAACCTCAGGGGGAGCTAACTATGGCTACACCTTC. It is translated as CASSTSGGANYGYTF.

In its sample, this clonotype was seen many times. The chain has TRBV6-5 and TRBJ2-7, with D unclear. V lost 0 bases and J 0 bases, leaving 9 bases between the germline ends. The CDR3 consists of 15 residues. Germline CDR1 MNHEY, CDR2 SVGAGI. CDR3 region: CASSYSARTSYEQYF. CDR3 DNA: TGTGCCAGCAGTTACTCTGCCAGGACCTCCTACGAGCAGTACTTC.

In its sample, this clonotype was seen many times. The rearrangement links TRBV6-5 to TRBJ1-3, with unresolved D. With 2 bases removed from V and 2 bases from J, the gap between germline ends came to 10 bases. This CDR3 spans 15 amino acids. Germline V gene data show CDR1 as MNHEY and CDR2 as SVGAGI. The CDR3 nucleotides read TGTGCCAGCAGTTACGGCCGGGGTGCTGGAAACACCATATATTTT. Its protein product is CASSYGRGAGNTIYF.

This clonotype appeared many times. The genes are TRBV19 and TRBJ2-5; no firm D call. Trimming left V 7 bases short and J 5 bases short, with 14 bases between. The CDR3 has 13 amino acids. The V gene's germline CDR1 is LNHDA and CDR2 SQIVND (reference sequence). CDR3 nucleotide sequence: TGTGCCAGTAAGGATGGCTCCCGCGAGACCCAGTACTTC. Translation: CASKDGSRETQYF. Based on the CDR3 plus reference TRBV19 and TRBJ2-5, the full variable domain is DGGITQSPKYLFRKEGQNVTLSCEQNLNHDAMYWYRQDPGQGLRLIYYSQIVNDFQKGDIAEGYSVSREKKESFPLTVTSAQKNPTAFYLCASKDGSRETQYFGPGTRLLVL.

This clonotype was seen many times. The rearrangement uses TRBV27 and TRBJ1-6, with TRBD1 matching over 9 bases. The germline CDR1 and CDR2 sequences are MNHEY and SMNVEV (reference sequence). The CDR3 loop spans 15 amino acids. The trim removed 5 bases at V and 10 bases at J, leaving 9 bases unmatched. The DNA of the CDR3 is TGTGCCAGCAGTGGGGACAGGGCGGTAAGGTCACCCCTCCACTTT. This encodes CASSGDRAVRSPLHF.

This clonotype was seen repeatedly, ten times or more. This chain connects TRBV12-3 or TRBV12-4 to TRBJ1-2; no definite D call. The CDR3 consists of 14 residues. With 3 bases removed from V and 0 bases from J, the gap between germline ends came to 8 bases. For the CDR3, the DNA is TGTGCCAGCAGTTTCCTCCTGACTAACTATGGCTACACCTTC. Translation: CASSFLLTNYGYTF.

At least ten counts were recorded for this clonotype. V is TRBV5-1 and J is TRBJ2-1; 13 bases are shared with TRBD2. Germline assignment: CDR1 SGHRS and CDR2 YFSETQ. V dropped 2 bases and J dropped 5; count of bases not matched to a gene: 28. This CDR3 spans 24 amino acids. CDR3 region: CASSFERLAGGDRPAFGGDNEQFF. CDR3 nucleotides: TGCGCCAGCAGCTTCGAGAGACTAGCGGGAGGCGACCGACCGGCGTTTGGAGGAGACAATGAGCAGTTCTTC.

V is TRBV7-6 and J is TRBJ2-3; 11 bases are shared with TRBD2. Germline V CDR1 and CDR2: SGHVS, FNYEAQ. The CDR3 is 14 amino acids. With V trimmed by 4 bases and J by 8 bases, 5 bases remained unmatched. The CDR3 DNA follows: TGTGCCAGCAGCTCACTAGCGGGAGAGGTTACGCAGTATTTT. This sequence encodes CASSSLAGEVTQYF. Together with reference TRBV7-6 and TRBJ2-3, the CDR3 gives the full variable domain: GAGVSQSPRYKVTKRGQDVALRCDPISGHVSLYWYRQALGQGPEFLTYFNYEAQQDKSGLPNDRFSAERPEGSISTLTIQRTEQRDSAMYRCASSSLAGEVTQYFGPGTRLTVL.